This T cell receptor beta chain stems from a study of blood T cells in healthy people across ages. Points from the study as a whole: Investigators viewed diversity estimates from one million T cells as underestimates, the study reported.

A second PCR, run for about 6 to 11 cycles, used a sample-barcoded 5' primer plus a J-beta primer mix. Through a template-switch adaptor with 12 random nucleotides, each cDNA molecule received a tag. TCRdb ran MiXCR on the 5' RACE reads and lists one entry per CDR3 protein. The sample has about 1.8 million distinct CDR3 sequences, around 50% seen once; the top ten hold around 2.1%. The CDR3 totals 15 residues. V lost 0 bases, J lost 0 bases, and 5 bases lay in between. The V gene's germline CDR1 is SGHAT and CDR2 FQNNGV. Turning to this clonotype: Its antigen is undetermined.

The genes are TRBV11-2 and TRBJ1-4; no definite D call. Sequenced input: blood. This clonotype was obtained from a woman aged 40 to 50 in good health. The CDR3 DNA reads as TGTGCCAGCAGCTTAGATACCGCAACTAATGAAAAACTGTTTTTT. It is translated as CASSLDTATNEKLFF.